Here is one TCR beta chain with its context. Its antigen is currently unknown. Time point here: week 35, safety follow-up. The content of each vaccine dose was 300 ug of mutant IDH1 20-mer peptide, and topical imiquimod accompanied it. CDR1 is SGHDN, CDR2 FVKESK, per germline. The CDR3 loop spans 15 amino acids. Losses at the gene ends were 4 bases for V and 5 bases for J; bases not matched to a gene: 3. The sample belongs to a study of a mutant IDH1 vaccine in newly diagnosed glioma. Turning to the study itself: Onset of vaccination occurred 4-6 weeks following radiotherapy alone, or with temozolomide cycles. There were 62.5% males and about 38% females among treated patients, whose mean age was 40.4 years. Earlier care involved radiotherapy, temozolomide, or both, and the majority received both.

Clones were read by immunoSEQ multiplex PCR, and TCRdb kept only the in-frame ones, dropping some. The table lists around 32,000 clones, roughly 80% of them singletons. The sequences come from PBMCs, collected from a glioma patient whose treatment included an IDH1 peptide vaccine. This clonotype was obtained from a woman between 25 and 40 years old with glioma. Some clones in this sample may be carry-over from other donors' samples. The chain couples TRBV14 to TRBJ2-3, with 13 bases matching TRBD2. The CDR3 DNA reads as TGTGCCAGCAGCCGACTAGCGGGAGGAATAGATACGCAGTATTTT. It translates to CASSRLAGGIDTQYF. Based on the CDR3 plus reference TRBV14 and TRBJ2-3, the full variable domain is EAGVTQFPSHSVIEKGQTVTLRCDPISGHDNLYWYRRVMGKEIKFLLHFVKESKQDESGMPNNRFLAERTGGTYSTLKVQPAELEDSGVYFCASSRLAGGIDTQYFGPGTRLTVL.